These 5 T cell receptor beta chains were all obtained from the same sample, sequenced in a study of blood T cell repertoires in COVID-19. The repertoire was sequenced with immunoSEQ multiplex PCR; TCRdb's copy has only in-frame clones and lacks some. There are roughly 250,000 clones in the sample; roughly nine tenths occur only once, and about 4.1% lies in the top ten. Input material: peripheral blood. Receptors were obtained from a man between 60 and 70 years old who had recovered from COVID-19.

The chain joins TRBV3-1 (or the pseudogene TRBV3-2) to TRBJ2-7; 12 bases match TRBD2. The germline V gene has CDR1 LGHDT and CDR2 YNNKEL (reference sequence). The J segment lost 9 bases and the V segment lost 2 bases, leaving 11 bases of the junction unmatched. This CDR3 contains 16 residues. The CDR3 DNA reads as TGTGCCAGCAGCCAAAGACTAGCGGGGGCCTCGTGGGGGCAGTACTTC. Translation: CASSQRLAGASWGQYF.

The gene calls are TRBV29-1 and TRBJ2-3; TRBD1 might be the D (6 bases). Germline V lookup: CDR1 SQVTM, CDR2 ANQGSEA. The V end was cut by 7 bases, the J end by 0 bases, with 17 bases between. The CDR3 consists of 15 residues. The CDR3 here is CSALPGTSSTDTQYF. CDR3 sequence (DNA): TGCAGCGCACTCCCCGGGACATCGAGCACAGATACGCAGTATTTT.

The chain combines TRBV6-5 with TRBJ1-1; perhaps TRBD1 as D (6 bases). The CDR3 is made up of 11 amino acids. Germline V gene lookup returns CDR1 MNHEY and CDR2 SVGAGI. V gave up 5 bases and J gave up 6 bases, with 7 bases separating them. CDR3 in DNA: TGTGCCAGCAGTAGGACAGCTGAAGCTTTCTTT. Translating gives CASSRTAEAFF.

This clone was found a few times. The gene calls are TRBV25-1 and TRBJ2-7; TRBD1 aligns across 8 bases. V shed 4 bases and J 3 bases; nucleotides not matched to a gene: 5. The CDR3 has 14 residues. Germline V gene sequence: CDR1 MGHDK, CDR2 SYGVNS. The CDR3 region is CASSGTGFLYEQYF. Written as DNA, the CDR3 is TGTGCCAGCAGTGGGACAGGGTTCCTCTACGAGCAGTACTTC.

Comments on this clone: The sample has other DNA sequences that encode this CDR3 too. CDR3 protein: CASSPRLAGGRDTQYF. The CDR3 nucleotides are TGTGCCAGCAGCCCACGGCTAGCGGGGGGCAGGGATACGCAGTATTTT. V gene TRBV3-1 (or the pseudogene TRBV3-2) combines with J gene TRBJ2-3, with 11 bases identical to TRBD2. The germline CDR1 and CDR2 sequences are LGHDT and YNNKEL (reference sequence). V was pared by 4 bases and J by 6 bases, with 9 bases of the junction left unmatched. The CDR3 has 16 amino acids.